This T cell receptor beta chain comes out of a study of Ad26.COV2.S vaccination and SARS-CoV-2 variants. Overall study results and limits: Spike-specific TCR breadth was greater in vaccine than placebo recipients.

Treatment denoted: 15 to 20 received Ad26.COV2.S at low or high dose, single or two shots; 5 received placebo; per-sample allocation not given. Collection of samples fell on day 63 after the first vaccine or placebo injection. Comments on this clone: Antigen unknown.

The CDR3 totals 13 residues. The trim removed 4 bases at V and 6 bases at J, leaving 6 bases unmatched. Germline CDR1 SGHRS, CDR2 YFSETQ. Only in-frame clones appear in the TCRdb table, and some are missing; sequencing was by immunoSEQ multiplex PCR. The table includes more than 300,000 clones, less than 90% detected once. The rearrangement uses TRBV5-1 and TRBJ1-2; TRBD1 matches at 7 bases. The starting material was peripheral blood, obtained in a trial of Ad26.COV2.S vaccine versus placebo. The TCR originated in a person between 18 and 60 years old who received the Ad26.COV2.S COVID-19 vaccine or a placebo. For the CDR3, the DNA is TGCGCCAGCAGCGTCGGGACAGCTGATGGCTACACCTTC. Encoded protein: CASSVGTADGYTF.